The present TCR beta chain was sequenced within a study of T cells in Graves' hyperthyroidism and ophthalmopathy. Amplified TCR beta CDR3 regions derived from RNA transcripts. A set of HTBI primers served as the primers for a first-round RT-PCR of the TCR CDR3. TCRdb analysed the multiplex PCR reads with MiXCR anew, one entry per CDR3 protein. The repertoire holds a few hundred thousand distinct CDR3 sequences, 21% seen once, with less than 65% in the top ten. The source material was blood. The clonotype was recovered from a woman aged 50 to 60 with Graves' hyperthyroidism.

The CDR3 nucleotides read TGCAGTGCTGACGGCCCTGAAGCTTTCTTT. Translating gives CSADGPEAFF. V and J are TRBV20-1 and TRBJ1-1; D is uncertain. Germline V CDR1 and CDR2: DFQATT, SNEGSKA (reference sequence). The CDR3 spans 10 residues. The ends were cut back, 5 bases at V and 6 bases at J, with 7 bases in the middle.